This TCR beta chain is drawn from a study of blood T cell repertoires in COVID-19. Study overall: The samples span acute and convalescent COVID-19 from the United States, Italy and Spain. From T cells, B-cell-depleted T cells, or PBMCs came the material, which was cDNA or gDNA.

In the authors' workflow: How many nucleated cells were present was estimated from reference gene primer amplification. Assay: immunoSEQ multiplex PCR; the TCRdb copy retains only in-frame clones and omits some. V, J and clone size were drawn from that table, and D and trimming were deduced from the DNA. The repertoire holds more than 95,000 clones, with about 80% as singletons. The V segment lost 3 bases and the J segment 8 bases; nucleotides outside the gene matches: 29. This CDR3 comprises 22 residues. Germline CDR1 reads SGHRS; CDR2 reads YFSETQ. The J gene is TRBJ1-4, the V gene TRBV5-1; 9 nucleotides match TRBD1. Sequencing was performed on peripheral blood. This clonotype originated in a woman older than 75 with active or convalescent COVID-19. Here the CDR3 DNA reads TGCGCCAGCAGCTCAAGCAATCCCGGGACAGGGTATCTCAGTGGGGAAAGCGAAAAACTGTTTTTT. Translation gives CASSSSNPGTGYLSGESEKLFF.